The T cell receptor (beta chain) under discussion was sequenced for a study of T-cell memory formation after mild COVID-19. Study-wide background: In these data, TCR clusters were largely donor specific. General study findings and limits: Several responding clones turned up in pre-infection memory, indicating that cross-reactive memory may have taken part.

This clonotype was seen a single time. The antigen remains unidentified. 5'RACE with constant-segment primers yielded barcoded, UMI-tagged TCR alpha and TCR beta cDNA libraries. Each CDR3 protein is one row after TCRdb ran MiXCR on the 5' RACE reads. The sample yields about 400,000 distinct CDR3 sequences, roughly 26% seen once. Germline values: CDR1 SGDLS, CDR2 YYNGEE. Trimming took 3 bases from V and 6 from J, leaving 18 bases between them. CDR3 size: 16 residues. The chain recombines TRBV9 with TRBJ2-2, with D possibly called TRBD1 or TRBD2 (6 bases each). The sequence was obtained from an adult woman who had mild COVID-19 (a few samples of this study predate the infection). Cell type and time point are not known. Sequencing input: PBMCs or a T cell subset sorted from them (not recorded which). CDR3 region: CASSGLGGRLAGELFF. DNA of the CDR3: TGTGCCAGCAGCGGTTTAGGGGGGCGCTTGGCCGGGGAGCTGTTTTTT.